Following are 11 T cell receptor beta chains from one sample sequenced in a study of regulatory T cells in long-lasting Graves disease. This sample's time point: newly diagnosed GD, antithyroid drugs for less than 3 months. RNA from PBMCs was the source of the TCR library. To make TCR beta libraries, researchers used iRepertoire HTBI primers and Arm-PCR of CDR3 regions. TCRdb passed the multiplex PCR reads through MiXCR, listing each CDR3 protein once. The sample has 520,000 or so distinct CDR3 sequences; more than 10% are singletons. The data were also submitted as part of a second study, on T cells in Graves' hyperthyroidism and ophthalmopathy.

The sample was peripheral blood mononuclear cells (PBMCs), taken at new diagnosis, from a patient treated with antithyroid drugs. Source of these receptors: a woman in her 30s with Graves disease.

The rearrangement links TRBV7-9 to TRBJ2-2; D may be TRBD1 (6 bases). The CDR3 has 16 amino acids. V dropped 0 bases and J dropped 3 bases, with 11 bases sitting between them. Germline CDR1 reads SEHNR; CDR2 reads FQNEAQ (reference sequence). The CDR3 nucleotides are TGTGCCAGCAGCTTAGCAAGGACAGATGACACCGGGGAGCTGTTTTTT. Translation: CASSLARTDDTGELFF.

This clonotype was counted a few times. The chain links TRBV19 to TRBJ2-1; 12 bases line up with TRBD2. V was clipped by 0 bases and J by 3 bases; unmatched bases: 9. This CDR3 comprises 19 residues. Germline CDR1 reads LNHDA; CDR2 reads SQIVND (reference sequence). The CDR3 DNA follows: TGTGCCAGTAGTATAGATCGGGCTAGCGGGAGGGCCTTCTACAATGAGCAGTTCTTC. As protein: CASSIDRASGRAFYNEQFF.

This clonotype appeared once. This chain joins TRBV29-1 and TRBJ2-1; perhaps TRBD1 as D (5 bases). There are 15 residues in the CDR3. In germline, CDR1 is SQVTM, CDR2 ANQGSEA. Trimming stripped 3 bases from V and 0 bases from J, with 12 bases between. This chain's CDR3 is CSVDWTTLSYNEQFF. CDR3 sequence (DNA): TGCAGCGTTGATTGGACAACCCTCTCCTACAATGAGCAGTTCTTC.

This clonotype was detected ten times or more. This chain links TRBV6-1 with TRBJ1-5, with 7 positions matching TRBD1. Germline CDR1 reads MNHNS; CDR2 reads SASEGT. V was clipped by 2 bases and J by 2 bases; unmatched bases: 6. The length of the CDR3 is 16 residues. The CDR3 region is CASSERRQGGNQPQHF. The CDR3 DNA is TGTGCCAGCAGTGAACGACGCCAGGGGGGCAATCAGCCCCAGCATTTT.

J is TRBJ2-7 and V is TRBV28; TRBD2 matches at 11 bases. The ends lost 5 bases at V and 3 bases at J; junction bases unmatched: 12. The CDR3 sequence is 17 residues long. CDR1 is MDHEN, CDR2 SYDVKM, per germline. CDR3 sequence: CASSRGTSGTGIYEQYF. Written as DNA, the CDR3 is TGTGCCAGCAGTCGGGGGACTAGCGGTACTGGAATCTACGAGCAGTACTTC.

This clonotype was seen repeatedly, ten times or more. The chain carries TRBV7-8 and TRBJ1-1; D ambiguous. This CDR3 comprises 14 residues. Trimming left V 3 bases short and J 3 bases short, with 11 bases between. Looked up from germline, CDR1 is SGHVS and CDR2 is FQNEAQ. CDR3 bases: TGTGCCAGCAGCTTGGACCGTCTAGACACTGAAGCTTTCTTT. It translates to CASSLDRLDTEAFF. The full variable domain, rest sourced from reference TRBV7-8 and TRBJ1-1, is GAGVSQSPRYKVAKRGQDVALRCDPISGHVSLFWYQQALGQGPEFLTYFQNEAQLDKSGLPSDRFFAERPEGSVSTLKIQRTQQEDSAVYLCASSLDRLDTEAFFGQGTRLTVV.

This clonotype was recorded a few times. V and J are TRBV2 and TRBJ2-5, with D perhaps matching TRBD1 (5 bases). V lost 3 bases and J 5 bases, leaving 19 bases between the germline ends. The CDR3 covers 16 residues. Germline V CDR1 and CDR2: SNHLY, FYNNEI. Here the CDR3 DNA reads TGTGCCAGCAGTGACCGATCTATTAATTACAGGGAGACCCAGTACTTC. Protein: CASSDRSINYRETQYF.

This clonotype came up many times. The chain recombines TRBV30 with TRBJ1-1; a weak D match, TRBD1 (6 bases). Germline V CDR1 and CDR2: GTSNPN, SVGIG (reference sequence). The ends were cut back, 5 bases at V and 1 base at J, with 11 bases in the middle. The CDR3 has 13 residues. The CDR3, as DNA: TGTGCCTGGGCAAAACAGGGGAACACTGAAGCTTTCTTT. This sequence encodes CAWAKQGNTEAFF.

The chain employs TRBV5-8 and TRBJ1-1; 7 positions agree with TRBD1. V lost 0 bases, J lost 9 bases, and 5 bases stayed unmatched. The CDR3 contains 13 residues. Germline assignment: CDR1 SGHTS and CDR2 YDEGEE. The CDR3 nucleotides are TGTGCCAGCAGCTTGGCAGGGGGGTGGCAAGCTTTCTTT. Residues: CASSLAGGWQAFF.

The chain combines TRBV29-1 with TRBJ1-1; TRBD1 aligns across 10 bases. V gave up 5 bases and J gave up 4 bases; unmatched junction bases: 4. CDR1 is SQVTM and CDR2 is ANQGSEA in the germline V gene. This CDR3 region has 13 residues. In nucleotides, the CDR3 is TGCAGCGTTACCGGGACAGGGGCCACTGAAGCTTTCTTT. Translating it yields CSVTGTGATEAFF.

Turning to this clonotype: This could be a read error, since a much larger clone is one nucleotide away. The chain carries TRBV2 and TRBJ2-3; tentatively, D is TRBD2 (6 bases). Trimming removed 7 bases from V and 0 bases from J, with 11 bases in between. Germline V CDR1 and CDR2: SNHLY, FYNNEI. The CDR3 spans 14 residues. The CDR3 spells CASKSGFSTDTQYF. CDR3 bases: TGTGCCAGCAAAAGCGGGTTCAGCACAGATACGCAGTATTTT.